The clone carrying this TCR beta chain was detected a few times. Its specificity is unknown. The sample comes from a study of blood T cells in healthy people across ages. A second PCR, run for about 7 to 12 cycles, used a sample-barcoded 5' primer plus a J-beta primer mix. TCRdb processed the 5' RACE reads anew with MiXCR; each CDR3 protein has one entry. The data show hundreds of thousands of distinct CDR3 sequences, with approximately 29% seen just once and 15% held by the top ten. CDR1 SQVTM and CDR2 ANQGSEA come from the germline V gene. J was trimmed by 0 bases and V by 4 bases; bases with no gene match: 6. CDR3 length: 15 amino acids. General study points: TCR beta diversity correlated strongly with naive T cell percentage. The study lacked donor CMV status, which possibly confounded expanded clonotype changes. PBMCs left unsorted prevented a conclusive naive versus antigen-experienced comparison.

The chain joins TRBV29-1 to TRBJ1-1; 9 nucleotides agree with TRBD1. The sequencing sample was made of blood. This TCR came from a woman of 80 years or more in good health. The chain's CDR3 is CSVGTGAIMNTEAFF. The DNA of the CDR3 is TGCAGCGTTGGGACAGGGGCTATCATGAACACTGAAGCTTTCTTT.